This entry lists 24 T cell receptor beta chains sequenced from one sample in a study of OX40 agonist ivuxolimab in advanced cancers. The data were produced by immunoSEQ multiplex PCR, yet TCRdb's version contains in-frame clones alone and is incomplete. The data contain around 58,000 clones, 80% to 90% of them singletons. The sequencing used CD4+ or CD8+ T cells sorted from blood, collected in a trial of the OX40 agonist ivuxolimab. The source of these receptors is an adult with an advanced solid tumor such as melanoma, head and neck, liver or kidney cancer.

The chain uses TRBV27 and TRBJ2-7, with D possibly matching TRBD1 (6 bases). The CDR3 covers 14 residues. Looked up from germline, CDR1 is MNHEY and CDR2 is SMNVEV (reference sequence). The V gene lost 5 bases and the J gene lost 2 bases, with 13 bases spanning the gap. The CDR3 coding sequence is TGTGCCAGCAGTGGCTCGACAGGACCCTACGAGCAGTACTTC. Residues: CASSGSTGPYEQYF.

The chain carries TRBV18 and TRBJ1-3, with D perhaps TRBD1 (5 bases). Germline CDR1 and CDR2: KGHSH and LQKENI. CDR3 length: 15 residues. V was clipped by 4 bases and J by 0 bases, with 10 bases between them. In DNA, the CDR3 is TGTGCCAGCTCACGGTCAGGGCCCTCTGGAAACACCATATATTTT. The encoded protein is CASSRSGPSGNTIYF.

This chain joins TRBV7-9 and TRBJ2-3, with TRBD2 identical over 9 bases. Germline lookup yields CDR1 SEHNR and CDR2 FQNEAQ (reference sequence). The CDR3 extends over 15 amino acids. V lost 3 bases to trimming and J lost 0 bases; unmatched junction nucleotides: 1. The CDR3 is CASSLAGGSTDTQYF. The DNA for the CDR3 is TGTGCCAGCAGCTTGGCGGGAGGGAGCACAGATACGCAGTATTTT. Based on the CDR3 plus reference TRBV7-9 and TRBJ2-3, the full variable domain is DTGVSQNPRHKITKRGQNVTFRCDPISEHNRLYWYRQTLGQGPEFLTYFQNEAQLEKSRLLSDRFSAERPKGSFSTLEIQRTEQGDSAMYLCASSLAGGSTDTQYFGPGTRLTVL.

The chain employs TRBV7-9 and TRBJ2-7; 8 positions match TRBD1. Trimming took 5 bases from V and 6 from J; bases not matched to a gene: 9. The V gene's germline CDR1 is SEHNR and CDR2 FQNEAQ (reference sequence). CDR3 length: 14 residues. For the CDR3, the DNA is TGTGCCAGCAGCCCCCGACAGGGGCGGTTCGAGCAGTACTTC. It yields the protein CASSPRQGRFEQYF.

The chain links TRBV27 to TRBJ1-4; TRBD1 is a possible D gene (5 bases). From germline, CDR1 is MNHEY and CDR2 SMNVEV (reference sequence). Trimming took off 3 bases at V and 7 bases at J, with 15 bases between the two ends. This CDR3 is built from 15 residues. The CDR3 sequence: CASSFMGSGGEKLFF. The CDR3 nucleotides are TGTGCCAGCAGTTTTATGGGGAGTGGGGGTGAAAAACTGTTTTTT.

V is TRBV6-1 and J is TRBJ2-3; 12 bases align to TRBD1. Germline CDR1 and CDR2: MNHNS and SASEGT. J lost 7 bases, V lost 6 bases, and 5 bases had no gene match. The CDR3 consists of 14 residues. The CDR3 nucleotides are TGTGCCAGCAGAGGGACAGGGGGCATGAATACGCAGTATTTT. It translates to CASRGTGGMNTQYF.

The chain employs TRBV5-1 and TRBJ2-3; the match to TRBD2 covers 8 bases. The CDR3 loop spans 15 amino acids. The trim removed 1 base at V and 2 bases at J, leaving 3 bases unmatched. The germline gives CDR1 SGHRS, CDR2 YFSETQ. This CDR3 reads CASSLQRGTTDTQYF. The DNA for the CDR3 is TGCGCCAGCAGCTTGCAGCGGGGGACCACAGATACGCAGTATTTT.

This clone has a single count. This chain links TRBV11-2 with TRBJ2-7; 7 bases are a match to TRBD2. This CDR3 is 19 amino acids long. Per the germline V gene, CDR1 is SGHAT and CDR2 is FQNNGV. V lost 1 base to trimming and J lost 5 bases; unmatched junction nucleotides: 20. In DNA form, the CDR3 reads TGTGCCAGCAGCTTAGCCCTACTCGCGGGAGCGATCCGAAAAGACGAGCAGTACTTC. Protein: CASSLALLAGAIRKDEQYF. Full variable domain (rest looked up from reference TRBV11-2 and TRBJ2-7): EAGVAQSPRYKIIEKRQSVAFWCNPISGHATLYWYQQILGQGPKLLIQFQNNGVVDDSQLPKDRFSAERLKGVDSTLKIQPAKLEDSAVYLCASSLALLAGAIRKDEQYFGPGTRLTVT.

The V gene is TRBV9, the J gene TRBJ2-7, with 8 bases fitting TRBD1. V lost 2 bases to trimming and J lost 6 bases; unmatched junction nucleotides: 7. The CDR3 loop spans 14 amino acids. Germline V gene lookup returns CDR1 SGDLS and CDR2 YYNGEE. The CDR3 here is CASSVHMDRAEQYF. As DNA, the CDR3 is TGTGCCAGCAGCGTCCACATGGACAGGGCCGAGCAGTACTTC.

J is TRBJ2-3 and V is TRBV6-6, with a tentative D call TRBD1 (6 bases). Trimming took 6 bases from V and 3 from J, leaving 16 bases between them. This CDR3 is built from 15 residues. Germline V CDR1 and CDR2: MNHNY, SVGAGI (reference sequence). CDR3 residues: CASSSQGFATDTQYF. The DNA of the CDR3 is TGTGCCAGCAGCTCCCAGGGGTTTGCAACAGATACGCAGTATTTT.

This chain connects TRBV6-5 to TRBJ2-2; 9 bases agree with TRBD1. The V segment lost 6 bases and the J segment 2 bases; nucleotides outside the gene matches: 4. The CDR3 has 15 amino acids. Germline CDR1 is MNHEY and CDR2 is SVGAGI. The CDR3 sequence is CASRAGQGNTGELFF. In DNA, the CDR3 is TGTGCCAGCAGAGCGGGACAGGGCAACACCGGGGAGCTGTTTTTT.

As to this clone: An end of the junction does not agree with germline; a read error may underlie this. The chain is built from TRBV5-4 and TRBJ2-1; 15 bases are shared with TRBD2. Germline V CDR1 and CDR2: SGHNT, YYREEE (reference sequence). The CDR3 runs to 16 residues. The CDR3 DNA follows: TGTGCCAGCAGCTCCGGACTAGCGGGAGGGCCCTCGGGTTTGCTCTTC. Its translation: CASSSGLAGGPSGLLF.

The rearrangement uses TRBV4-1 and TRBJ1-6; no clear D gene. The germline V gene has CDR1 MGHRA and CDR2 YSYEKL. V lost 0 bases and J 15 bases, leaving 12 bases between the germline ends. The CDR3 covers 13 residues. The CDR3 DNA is TGCGCCAGCAGCCAAGATATGAGGATGAACCTCCACTTT. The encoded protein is CASSQDMRMNLHF.

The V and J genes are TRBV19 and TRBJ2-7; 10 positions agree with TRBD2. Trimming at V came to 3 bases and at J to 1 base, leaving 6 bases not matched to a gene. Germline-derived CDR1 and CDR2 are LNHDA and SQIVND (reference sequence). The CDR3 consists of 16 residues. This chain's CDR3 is CASSMARTSGSYEQYF. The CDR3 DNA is TGTGCCAGTAGTATGGCCCGGACTAGCGGATCCTACGAGCAGTACTTC. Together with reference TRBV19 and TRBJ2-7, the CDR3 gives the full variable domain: DGGITQSPKYLFRKEGQNVTLSCEQNLNHDAMYWYRQDPGQGLRLIYYSQIVNDFQKGDIAEGYSVSREKKESFPLTVTSAQKNPTAFYLCASSMARTSGSYEQYFGPGTRLTVT.

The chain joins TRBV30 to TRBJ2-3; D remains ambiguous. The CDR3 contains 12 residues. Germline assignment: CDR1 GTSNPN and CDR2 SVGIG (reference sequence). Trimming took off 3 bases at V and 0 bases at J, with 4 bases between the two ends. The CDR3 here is CAWSGSTDTQYF. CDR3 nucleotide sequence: TGTGCCTGGAGCGGGAGCACAGATACGCAGTATTTT.

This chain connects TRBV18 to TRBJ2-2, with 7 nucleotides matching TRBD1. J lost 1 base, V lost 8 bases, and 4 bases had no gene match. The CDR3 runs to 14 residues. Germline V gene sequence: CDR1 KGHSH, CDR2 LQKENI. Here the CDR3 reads CASERTGNTGELFF. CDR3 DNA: TGTGCCAGCGAAAGGACAGGGAACACCGGGGAGCTGTTTTTT.

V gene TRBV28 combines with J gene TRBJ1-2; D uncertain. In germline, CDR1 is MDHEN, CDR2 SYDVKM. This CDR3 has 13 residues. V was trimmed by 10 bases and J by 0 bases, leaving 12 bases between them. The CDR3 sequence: CAITVGTNYGYTF. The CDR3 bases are TGTGCCATTACCGTGGGGACTAACTATGGCTACACCTTC.

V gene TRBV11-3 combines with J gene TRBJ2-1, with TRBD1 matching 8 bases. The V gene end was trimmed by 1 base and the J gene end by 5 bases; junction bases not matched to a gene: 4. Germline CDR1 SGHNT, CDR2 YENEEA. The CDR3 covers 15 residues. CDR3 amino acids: CASSLGDRGNNEQFF. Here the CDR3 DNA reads TGTGCCAGCAGCTTAGGAGACAGGGGTAACAATGAGCAGTTCTTC.

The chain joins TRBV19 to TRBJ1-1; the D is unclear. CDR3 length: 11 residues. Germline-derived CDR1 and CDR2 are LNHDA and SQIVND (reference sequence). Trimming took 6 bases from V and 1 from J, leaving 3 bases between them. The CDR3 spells CASRANTEAFF. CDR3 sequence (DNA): TGTGCCAGTAGGGCGAACACTGAAGCTTTCTTT.

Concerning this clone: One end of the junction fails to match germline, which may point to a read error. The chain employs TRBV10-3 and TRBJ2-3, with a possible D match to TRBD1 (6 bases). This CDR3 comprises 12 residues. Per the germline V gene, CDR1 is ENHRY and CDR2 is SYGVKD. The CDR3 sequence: CAVRGGQGRRYF. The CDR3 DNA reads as TGTGCCGTCAGGGGCGGGCAGGGTCGGCGGTATTTT.

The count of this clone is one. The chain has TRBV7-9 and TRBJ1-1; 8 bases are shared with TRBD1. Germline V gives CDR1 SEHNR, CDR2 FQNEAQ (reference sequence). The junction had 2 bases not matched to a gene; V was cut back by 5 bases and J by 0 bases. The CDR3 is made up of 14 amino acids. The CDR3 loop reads CASSLQGVNTEAFF. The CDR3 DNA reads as TGTGCCAGCAGCCTACAGGGGGTGAACACTGAAGCTTTCTTT.

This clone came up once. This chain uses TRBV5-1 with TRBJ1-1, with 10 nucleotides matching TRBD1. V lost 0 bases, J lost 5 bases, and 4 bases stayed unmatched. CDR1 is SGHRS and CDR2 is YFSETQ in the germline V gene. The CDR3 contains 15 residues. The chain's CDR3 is CASSLEGTGVTEAFF. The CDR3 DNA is TGCGCCAGCAGCTTGGAAGGGACAGGGGTGACTGAAGCTTTCTTT.

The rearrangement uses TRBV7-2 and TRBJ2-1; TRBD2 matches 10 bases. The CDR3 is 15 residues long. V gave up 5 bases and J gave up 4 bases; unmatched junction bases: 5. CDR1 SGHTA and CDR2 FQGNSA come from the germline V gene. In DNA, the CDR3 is TGTGCCAGCAGCCAAAGCGGGGGGGGTTACAATGAGCAGTTCTTC. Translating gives CASSQSGGGYNEQFF.

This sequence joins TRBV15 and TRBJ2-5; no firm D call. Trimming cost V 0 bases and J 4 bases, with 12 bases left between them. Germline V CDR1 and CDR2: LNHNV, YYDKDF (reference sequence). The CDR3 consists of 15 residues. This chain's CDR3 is CATSRDRVVVETQYF. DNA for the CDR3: TGTGCCACCAGCAGAGATCGAGTGGTGGTAGAGACCCAGTACTTC.